This T cell receptor (beta chain) was captured by sequencing in a study of blood T cells in healthy people across ages. Background on the study: Capture by template switching was about one barcoded beta molecule per two T cells.

Primed by a sample-barcoded 5' primer and a J-beta primer mix, a second PCR proceeded for roughly 7 to 12 cycles. CDR3-containing paired-end reads numbering at least 2.5 million came from each sample. TCRdb re-analysed the 5' RACE reads in MiXCR, keeping a single row per CDR3 protein. The data hold 1.8 million or so distinct CDR3 sequences, with about 39% observed a single time. This TCR came from a human donor in good health. Sequenced: blood.

As DNA, the CDR3 is TGTGCCATCAGTGACTTCGGGAGCAATCAGCCCCAGCATTTT. This translates into CAISDFGSNQPQHF. The chain is built from TRBV10-3 and TRBJ1-5; D gene unclear. The CDR3 runs to 14 residues. Trimming shortened V by 3 bases and J by 1 base, and 7 bases separated the two germline ends. Germline V gene data show CDR1 as ENHRY and CDR2 as SYGVKD.